This T cell receptor (beta chain) was profiled in a study of T cell repertoires in cytomegalovirus infection (dated by TCRdb to about 2019). Regarding the complete study: Recently identified HLA-C-restricted CMV epitopes, whose presentation resists viral immunomodulation, were targeted by peptide stimulations together with well-studied HLA-B-restricted epitopes. The HLA type of each donor mattered for the analysis, because public TCR beta signatures pointed to carriage of CMV infection along with the matching HLA type.

Paper-wide results and their limitations: Carriers of CMV infection plus the relevant HLA type were discriminated by the cumulative frequency of public TCR beta family members in the study cohort and in an independent roughly 350-donor cohort. The ex vivo response was dominated by HLA-C-restricted CMV-specific TCR beta clonotypes, which also provided the single most frequent clonotype in two of eight donors.

The treatment or condition label here, explained by the study, means: in vitro stimulation with specific CMV peptide epitopes to enrich CMV-specific T cells. This sample was sequenced with an Illumina HiSeq 1500. TCRdb reanalyzed the raw reads on its own, using fastp at Q25 for trimming and MiXCR for clone calling, and kept in-frame beta chains. CDR3 protein sequences are deduplicated, and each keeps its most common genes and DNA. For this sample there are 800,000 to 950,000 distinct CDR3 sequences; 32% appear just once. The ten largest clones add up to around 12% of the sample. Comment on this clonotype: Its antigen specificity is not known. Qualities for individual bases were not recorded, and no much larger clone is one base off.

Sequences SGDLS (CDR1) and YYNGEE (CDR2) are obtained from the germline V gene. Measured from the cysteine to the phenylalanine, the CDR3 is 16 residues long. Only the CDR3 DNA is retained, 48 bases long and in frame from the first base. Compared with germline, V lacks 0 bases and J lacks 9 bases; bases without a gene match: 8. The rearranged chain carries TRBV9 and TRBJ1-6; TRBD1 aligns with 8 central bases. The receptor was derived from a human donor in good health (CMV status not recorded). Some clones in this sample may be carry-over from other donors' samples. Specimen: cultured CD8+ T cells from PBMCs, collected from culture after CMV antigen stimulation. The CDR3 protein: CASSVGRGQGRSPLHF. Here is the DNA: TGTGCCAGCAGCGTAGGTAGAGGACAGGGTCGTTCACCCCTCCACTTT.